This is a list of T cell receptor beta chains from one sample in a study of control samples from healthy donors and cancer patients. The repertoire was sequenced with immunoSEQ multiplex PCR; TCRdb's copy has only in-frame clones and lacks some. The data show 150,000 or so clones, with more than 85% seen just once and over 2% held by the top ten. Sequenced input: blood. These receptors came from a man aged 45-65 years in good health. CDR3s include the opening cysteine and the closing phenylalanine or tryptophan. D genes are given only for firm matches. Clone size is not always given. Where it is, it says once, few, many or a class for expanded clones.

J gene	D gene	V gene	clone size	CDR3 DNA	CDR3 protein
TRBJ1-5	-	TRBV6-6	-	TGTGCCAGCAGTTACCAAGGTAGCAATCAGCCCCAGCATTTT	CASSYQGSNQPQHF
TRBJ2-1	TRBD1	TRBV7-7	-	TGTGCTAGCAGCTTGGGACAGAACAATGAGCAGTTCTTC	CASSLGQNNEQFF
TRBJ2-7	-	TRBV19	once	TGTGCCAGTAGTATAGGACAGGACAGTACCTACGAGCAGTACTTC	CASSIGQDSTYEQYF
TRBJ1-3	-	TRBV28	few	TGTGCCAGCAGTTCCCCCAGGGCTGGAGGAAACACCATATATTTT	CASSSPRAGGNTIYF
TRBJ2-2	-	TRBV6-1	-	TGTGCCAGCAGTGAAGGCGCGCGGGGGAACACCGGGGAGCTGTTTTTT	CASSEGARGNTGELFF
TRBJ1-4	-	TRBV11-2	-	TGTGCCAGCAGCTTAGGAGCGAGCGGAGGGGAAAAACTGTTTTTT	CASSLGASGGEKLFF
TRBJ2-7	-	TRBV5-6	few	TGTGCCAGCAGCTTGGATACTAGAAAACAGTACTTC	CASSLDTRKQYF
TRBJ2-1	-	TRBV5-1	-	TGCGCCAGCAGCAAATTGAGCGCGAACATCTACAATGAGCAGTTCTTC	CASSKLSANIYNEQFF
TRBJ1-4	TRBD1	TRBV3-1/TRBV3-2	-	TGTGCCAGCAGCCAAGGTTGGGACAGGCTTGGGGAAAAACTGTTTTTT	CASSQGWDRLGEKLFF
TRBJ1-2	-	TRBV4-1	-	TGCGCCAGCAGCCAATTATTAGGGGTAGGCTACACCTTC	CASSQLLGVGYTF
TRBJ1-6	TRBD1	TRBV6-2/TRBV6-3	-	TGTGCCAGCAGTTTGGGACAGAAGAATTCACCCCTCCACTTT	CASSLGQKNSPLHF
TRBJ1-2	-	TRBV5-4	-	TGTGCCAGCAGCTTGGCTCCGTCTGTGGGCTATGGCTACACCTTC	CASSLAPSVGYGYTF
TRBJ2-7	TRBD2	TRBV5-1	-	TGCGCCAGCACCAAAGCGGGGGCTTACGAGCAGTACTTC	CASTKAGAYEQYF
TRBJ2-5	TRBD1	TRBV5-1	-	TGCGCCAGCAGCTTGGAAAGGACAGGGGGACAGACCCAGTACTTC	CASSLERTGGQTQYF
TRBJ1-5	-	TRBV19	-	TGTGCCACTCTCGTGACCCAATATAGCAATCAGCCCCAGCATTTT	CATLVTQYSNQPQHF
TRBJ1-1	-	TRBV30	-	TGTGCCTGGAGTCCGACAGTGAACACTGAAGCTTTCTTT	CAWSPTVNTEAFF
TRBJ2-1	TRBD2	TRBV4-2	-	TGTGCCAGCAGCCAAGTCGGGAGGGCCGGCAATGAGCAGTTCTTC	CASSQVGRAGNEQFF
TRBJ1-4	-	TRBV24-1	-	TGTGCCACCAACCGGGCGCGGGGGGAAAAACTGTTTTTT	CATNRARGEKLFF
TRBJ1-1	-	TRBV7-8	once	TGTGCCAGCAGCCGGACAGTAACTGAAGCTTTCTTT	CASSRTVTEAFF
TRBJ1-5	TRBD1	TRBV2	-	TGTGCCAGCAGTGCGGGACAGGGAGTCAGCAATCAGCCCCAGCATTTT	CASSAGQGVSNQPQHF
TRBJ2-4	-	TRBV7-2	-	TGTGCCAGCAGCTTATCTAATAACATTCAGTACTTC	CASSLSNNIQYF
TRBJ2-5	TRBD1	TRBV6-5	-	TGTGCCAGCAGTTCTTGGACAGGGGACGAGACCCAGTACTTC	CASSSWTGDETQYF
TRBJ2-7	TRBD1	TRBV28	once	TGTGCCAGCAGCGAGCCGGGACAGGGCTACGAGCAGTACTTC	CASSEPGQGYEQYF
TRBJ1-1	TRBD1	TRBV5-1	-	TGCGCCAGCAGCCATACAGGGGACCAAACTGAAGCTTTCTTT	CASSHTGDQTEAFF
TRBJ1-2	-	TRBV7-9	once	TGTGCCAGCAGCGGAGGGAACAGGGATGTGAACTATGGCTACACCTTC	CASSGGNRDVNYGYTF
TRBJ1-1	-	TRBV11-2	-	TGTGCCAGCAGTCAGGGCTTGCGGGGGACTGAAGCTTTCTTT	CASSQGLRGTEAFF
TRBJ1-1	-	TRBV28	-	TGTGCCAGCAGACGGACAGTGAACACTGAAGCTTTCTTT	CASRRTVNTEAFF
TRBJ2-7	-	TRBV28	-	TGTGCCAGCAGCAAGCTACGGGGCAGAGGGGGCTACGAGCAGTACTTC	CASSKLRGRGGYEQYF
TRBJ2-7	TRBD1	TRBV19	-	TGTGCCAGTAGTCGGGACAGGGGACCCTACGAGCAGTACTTC	CASSRDRGPYEQYF